The T cell receptor (beta chain) under discussion was sequenced for a study of neurological immune-mediated disorders. The cDNA was generated by 5'RACE with 10-nucleotide random UMIs. TCRdb re-called the 5' RACE reads with MiXCR, one entry per CDR3 protein. The sample holds 55,000 to 80,000 distinct CDR3 sequences, roughly 4.8% seen once. Between the trimmed V and J ends, which lost 5 bases and 3 bases, there was a span of 9 bases. Germline V CDR1 and CDR2: SGHTA, FQGNSA. CDR3 length: 13 amino acids. Sequencing used PBMCs. J is TRBJ2-3 and V is TRBV7-2, with D maybe TRBD1 (6 bases). The TCR originated in a woman aged 45-60 years with multiple sclerosis. CDR3: CASSVQGTDTQYF. For the CDR3, the DNA is TGTGCCAGCAGCGTACAGGGAACAGATACGCAGTATTTT.